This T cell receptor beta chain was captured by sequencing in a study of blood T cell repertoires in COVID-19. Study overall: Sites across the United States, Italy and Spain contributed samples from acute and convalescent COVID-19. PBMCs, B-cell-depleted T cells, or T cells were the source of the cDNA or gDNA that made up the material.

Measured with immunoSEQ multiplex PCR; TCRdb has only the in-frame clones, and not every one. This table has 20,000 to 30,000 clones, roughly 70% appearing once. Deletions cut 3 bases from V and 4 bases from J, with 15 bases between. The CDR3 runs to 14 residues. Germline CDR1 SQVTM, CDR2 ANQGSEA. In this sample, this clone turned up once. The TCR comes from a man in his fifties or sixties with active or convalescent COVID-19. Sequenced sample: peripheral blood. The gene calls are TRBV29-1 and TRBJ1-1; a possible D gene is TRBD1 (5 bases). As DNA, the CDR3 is TGCAGCGTTGAGACGTGGGGGGGAACCACTGAAGCTTTCTTT. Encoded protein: CSVETWGGTTEAFF.